These 17 T cell receptor beta chains originate from one sample sequenced in a study of early T cells in non-severe SARS-CoV-2 infection. TCRdb re-analysed the 5' RACE reads in MiXCR, keeping a single row per CDR3 protein. The data contain about 49,000 distinct CDR3 sequences, around 6.9% of them singletons. This sample comprised whole blood, obtained at baseline. These receptors came from an adult who was a healthcare worker with PCR-confirmed SARS-CoV-2 infection or an uninfected control (not recorded which).

This clonotype was recorded at least ten times. This chain links TRBV7-2 with TRBJ2-1; 11 bases line up with TRBD1. The CDR3 consists of 15 residues. Looked up from germline, CDR1 is SGHTA and CDR2 is FQGNSA. V was pared by 6 bases and J by 7 bases, with 8 bases of the junction left unmatched. The CDR3: CASSLSRDRGNEQFF. DNA for the CDR3: TGTGCCAGCAGTTTGTCCCGGGACAGGGGGAATGAGCAGTTCTTC.

The chain joins TRBV21-1 to TRBJ2-7. TRBV21-1 is given as a pseudogene. The CDR3 spans 15 residues. The CDR3 DNA sequence: TGTGCCAGCAGCAATTGCGCGGTGAGCTCCTACGAGCAGTACTTC. Translated: CASSNCAVSSYEQYF.

This clonotype has at least ten counts. At one of its ends the junction is not consistent with the germline gene, which may arise from a read error. The CDR3 reads CSGRTGTGTLF. The CDR3 DNA reads as TGCAGCGGACGAACCGGGACAGGGACCCTTTTT. The chain joins TRBV29-1 to TRBJ1-4; the match to TRBD1 covers 9 bases. CDR1 is SQVTM, CDR2 ANQGSEA, per germline. This CDR3 has 11 amino acids.

The CDR3 nucleotides read TGTGCCAGCAGTTTCTCCTCCGGGAACTCCTACGAGCAGTACTTC. The encoded protein is CASSFSSGNSYEQYF. The rearrangement joins TRBV11-2 to TRBJ2-7, with TRBD2 as a possible D gene (5 bases). The CDR3 consists of 15 residues. Germline loops: CDR1 SGHAT, CDR2 FQNNGV. The ends were cut back, 6 bases at V and 0 bases at J, with 15 bases in the middle.

This clonotype was found many times. V gene TRBV12-3 or TRBV12-4 combines with J gene TRBJ2-7, with 8 bases fitting TRBD2. The CDR3 runs 15 residues. With V trimmed by 6 bases and J by 7 bases, 14 bases remained unmatched. The CDR3 sequence is CASSYILAAKGEQYF. The CDR3 nucleotides read TGTGCCAGCAGCTATATACTAGCGGCAAAGGGAGAGCAGTACTTC.

This clonotype was seen repeatedly, ten times or more. The V call is TRBV7-6, the J call TRBJ1-4; TRBD1 matches at 7 bases. CDR3 length equals 14 residues. CDR1 SGHVS and CDR2 FNYEAQ come from the germline V gene. V lost 5 bases, J lost 7 bases, and 7 bases stayed unmatched. The CDR3 bases are TGTGCCAGCAGCCTATCCGGGACAGTTGAAAAACTGTTTTTT. Translation gives CASSLSGTVEKLFF.

This clonotype was observed at least ten times. The chain employs TRBV11-2 and TRBJ1-1; TRBD1 matches 8 bases. The CDR3 length is 15 residues. Germline V lookup: CDR1 SGHAT, CDR2 FQNNGV. CDR3 coding DNA: TGTGTCACGAATCGGCAGGGGGCAATGAACACTGAAGCTTTCTTT. Its protein product is CVTNRQGAMNTEAFF.

This rearrangement joins TRBV4-3 to TRBJ2-3, with TRBD2 matching over 11 bases. Germline V gene data show CDR1 as LGHNA and CDR2 as YSLEER. CDR3 length: 15 residues. The V and J ends lost 4 bases and 6 bases, in that order; junction bases with no gene match: 6. In DNA, the CDR3 is TGCGCCAGCAGCCTTAGCGGGGGGGCCGACGATACGCAGTATTTT. It translates to CASSLSGGADDTQYF.

The chain links TRBV20-1 to TRBJ2-7; tentative D call: TRBD1 (6 bases). This CDR3 contains 16 residues. CDR1 and CDR2 from the germline V gene are DFQATT and SNEGSKA (reference sequence). V shed 1 base and J shed 0 bases, with 16 bases lying between them. The CDR3 here is CSARVGRGWNSYEQYF. CDR3 DNA sequence: TGCAGTGCTAGAGTGGGCAGGGGATGGAACTCCTACGAGCAGTACTTC.

This clonotype was detected ten times or more. The chain carries TRBV27 and TRBJ1-4; D remains ambiguous. The CDR3 runs to 14 residues. Per the germline V gene, CDR1 is MNHEY and CDR2 is SMNVEV (reference sequence). The germline V and J ends were trimmed by 3 bases and 4 bases, with 9 bases remaining between them. The CDR3 DNA reads as TGTGCCAGCAGTTTTGGGCTTCATAATGAAAAACTGTTTTTT. The encoded protein is CASSFGLHNEKLFF.

This clonotype has at least ten counts. The chain employs TRBV10-3 and TRBJ1-2; 8 bases align to TRBD1. Germline V gives CDR1 ENHRY, CDR2 SYGVKD. V lost 3 bases to trimming and J lost 10 bases; unmatched junction nucleotides: 10. The CDR3 is made up of 14 amino acids. CDR3 coding DNA: TGTGCCATCAGTGATGGGGGGACAGGTCGGGTCTACACCTTC. As protein: CAISDGGTGRVYTF.

This clonotype was observed many times. The chain carries TRBV5-1 and TRBJ1-3; D gene ambiguous. CDR1 and CDR2 from the germline V gene are SGHRS and YFSETQ. The CDR3 spans 13 residues. V was cut by 0 bases and J by 3 bases, with 4 bases left in between. In DNA, the CDR3 is TGCGCCAGCAGCTTGGATTTTGGAAACACCATATATTTT. This sequence encodes CASSLDFGNTIYF.

This clonotype was seen repeatedly, ten times or more. The chain combines TRBV5-5 with TRBJ2-7, with 9 bases fitting TRBD1. CDR1 SGHKS and CDR2 YYEKEE come from the germline V gene (reference sequence). V lost 4 bases and J lost 2; bases outside the gene matches: 10. The CDR3 totals 16 residues. The CDR3 is CASSLRPGTGTYEQYF. The CDR3 nucleotides are TGTGCCAGCAGCCTACGACCAGGGACAGGGACCTACGAGCAGTACTTC.

The chain has TRBV3-1 and TRBJ2-2; D is unclear. This CDR3 is built from 13 residues. The germline V and J ends were trimmed by 2 bases and 4 bases, with 5 bases remaining between them. In germline, CDR1 is LGHDT, CDR2 YNNKEL (reference sequence). CDR3 DNA: TGTGCCAGCAGCCAACCGATCACCGGGGAGCTGTTTTTT. Its translation is CASSQPITGELFF.

In its sample, this clonotype was seen many times. The genes are TRBV12-3 or TRBV12-4 and TRBJ2-4; 9 bases are shared with TRBD2. This CDR3 spans 15 amino acids. J was trimmed by 7 bases and V by 6 bases; bases with no gene match: 10. Written as DNA, the CDR3 is TGTGCCAGCAGCCGCGGGGGGGCCGGGTCGAACATTCAGTACTTC. This sequence encodes CASSRGGAGSNIQYF.

The table lists this clonotype with many counts. This chain uses TRBV6-5 with TRBJ2-1; tentative D call: TRBD2 (5 bases). V was clipped by 6 bases and J by 2 bases, with 11 bases between them. The CDR3 is made up of 14 amino acids. Germline CDR1 and CDR2: MNHEY and SVGAGI. The DNA for the CDR3 is TGTGCCAGCAGCGACTTCGGGGCCTACAATGAGCAGTTCTTC. It encodes CASSDFGAYNEQFF.

This chain joins TRBV11-2 and TRBJ2-7; possibly TRBD1 for D (5 bases). This CDR3 region has 14 residues. The V and J ends lost 1 base and 6 bases respectively, with 13 bases between them. The germline V gene has CDR1 SGHAT and CDR2 FQNNGV. In DNA, the CDR3 is TGTGCCAGCAGCTTAGCACAGGAGAGAGGCGAGCAGTACTTC. Protein: CASSLAQERGEQYF. The whole variable domain, remainder taken from reference TRBV11-2 and TRBJ2-7, is EAGVAQSPRYKIIEKRQSVAFWCNPISGHATLYWYQQILGQGPKLLIQFQNNGVVDDSQLPKDRFSAERLKGVDSTLKIQPAKLEDSAVYLCASSLAQERGEQYFGPGTRLTVT.